What follows is one TCR beta chain and its context. The antigen is unknown. Together with a sample-barcoded 5' primer, a J-beta primer mix was included in a second PCR lasting about 7 to 12 cycles. One entry per CDR3 protein results from TCRdb running MiXCR on the 5' RACE reads. The sample lists 1,800,000 or so distinct CDR3 sequences; about two fifths were seen once. This CDR3 has 14 residues. The V and J ends lost 5 bases and 4 bases respectively, with 12 bases between them. CDR1 and CDR2 from the germline V gene are SEHNR and FQNEAQ (reference sequence). Ranging in age from roughly 6 to 90, the donors were healthy Caucasian individuals from Russia. The sample comes from a study of blood T cells in healthy people across ages. Study-wide results and limits: Estimates of diversity drawn from one million T cells were considered underestimates.

The sequence was obtained from a human donor in good health. The chain links TRBV7-9 to TRBJ2-1; D gene uncertain. Material for sequencing was blood. The CDR3 DNA is TGTGCCAGCAGCCCAAGTACCCCTTACAATGAGCAGTTCTTC. It yields the protein CASSPSTPYNEQFF.